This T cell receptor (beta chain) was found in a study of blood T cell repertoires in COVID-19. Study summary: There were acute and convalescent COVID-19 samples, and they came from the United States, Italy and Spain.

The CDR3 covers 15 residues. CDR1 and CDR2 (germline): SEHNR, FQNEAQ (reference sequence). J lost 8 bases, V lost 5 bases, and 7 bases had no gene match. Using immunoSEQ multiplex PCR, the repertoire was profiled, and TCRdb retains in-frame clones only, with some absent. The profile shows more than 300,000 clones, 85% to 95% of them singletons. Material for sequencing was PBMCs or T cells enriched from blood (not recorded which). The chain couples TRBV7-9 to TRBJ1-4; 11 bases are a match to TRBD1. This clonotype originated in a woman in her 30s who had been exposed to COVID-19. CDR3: CASSTGTGGGEKLFF. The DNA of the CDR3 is TGTGCCAGCAGCACTGGGACAGGGGGAGGCGAAAAACTGTTTTTT. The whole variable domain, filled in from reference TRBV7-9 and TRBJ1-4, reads DTGVSQNPRHKITKRGQNVTFRCDPISEHNRLYWYRQTLGQGPEFLTYFQNEAQLEKSRLLSDRFSAERPKGSFSTLEIQRTEQGDSAMYLCASSTGTGGGEKLFFGSGTQLSVL.